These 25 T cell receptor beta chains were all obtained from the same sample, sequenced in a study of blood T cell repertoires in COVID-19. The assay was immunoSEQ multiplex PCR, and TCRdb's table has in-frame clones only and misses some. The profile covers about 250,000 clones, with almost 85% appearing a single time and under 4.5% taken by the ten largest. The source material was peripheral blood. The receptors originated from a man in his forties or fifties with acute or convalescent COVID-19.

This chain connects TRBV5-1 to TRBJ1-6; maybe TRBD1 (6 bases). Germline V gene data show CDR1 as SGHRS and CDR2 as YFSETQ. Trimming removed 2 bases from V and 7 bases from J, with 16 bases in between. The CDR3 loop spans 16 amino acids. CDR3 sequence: CASSFLSGQWNSPLHF. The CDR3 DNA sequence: TGCGCCAGCAGCTTTCTTTCGGGACAATGGAATTCACCCCTCCACTTT.

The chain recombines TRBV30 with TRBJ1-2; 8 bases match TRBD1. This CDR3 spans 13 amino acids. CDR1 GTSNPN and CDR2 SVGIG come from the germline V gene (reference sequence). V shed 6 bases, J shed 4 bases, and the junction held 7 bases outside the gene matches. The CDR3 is CACRDRSGYGYTF. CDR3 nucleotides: TGTGCCTGCCGGGACAGGTCGGGCTATGGCTACACCTTC.

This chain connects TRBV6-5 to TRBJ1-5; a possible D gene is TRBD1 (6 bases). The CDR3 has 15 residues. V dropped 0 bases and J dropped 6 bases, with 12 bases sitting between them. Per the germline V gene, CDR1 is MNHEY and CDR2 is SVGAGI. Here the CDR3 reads CASSYSRGGGQPQHF. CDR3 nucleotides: TGTGCCAGCAGTTACTCGAGGGGGGGCGGTCAGCCCCAGCATTTT.

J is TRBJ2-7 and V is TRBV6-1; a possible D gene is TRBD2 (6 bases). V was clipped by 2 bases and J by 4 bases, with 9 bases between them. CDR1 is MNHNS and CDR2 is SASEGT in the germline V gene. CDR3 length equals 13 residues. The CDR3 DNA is TGTGCCAGCAGTGAAAAGGGAGGATACGAGCAGTACTTC. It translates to CASSEKGGYEQYF.

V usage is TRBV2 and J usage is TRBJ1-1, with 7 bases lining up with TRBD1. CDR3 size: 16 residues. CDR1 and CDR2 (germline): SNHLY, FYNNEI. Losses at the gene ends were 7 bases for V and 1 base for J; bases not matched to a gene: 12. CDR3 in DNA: TGTGCCAGCAAAGGGGACAGAGAACCTTCGAACACTGAAGCTTTCTTT. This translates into CASKGDREPSNTEAFF.

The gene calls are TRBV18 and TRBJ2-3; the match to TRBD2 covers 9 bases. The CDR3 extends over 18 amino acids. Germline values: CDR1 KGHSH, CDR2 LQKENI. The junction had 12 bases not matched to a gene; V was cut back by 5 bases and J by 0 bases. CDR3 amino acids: CASSKSLAGRDSTDTQYF. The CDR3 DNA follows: TGTGCCAGCTCAAAGAGTCTAGCGGGAAGAGACAGCACAGATACGCAGTATTTT.

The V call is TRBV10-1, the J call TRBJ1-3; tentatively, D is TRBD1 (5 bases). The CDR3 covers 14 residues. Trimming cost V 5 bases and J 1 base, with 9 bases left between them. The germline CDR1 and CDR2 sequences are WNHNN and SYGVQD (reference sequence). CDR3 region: CASSRGGSGNTIYF. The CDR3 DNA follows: TGCGCCAGCAGTCGGGGGGGATCTGGAAACACCATATATTTT.

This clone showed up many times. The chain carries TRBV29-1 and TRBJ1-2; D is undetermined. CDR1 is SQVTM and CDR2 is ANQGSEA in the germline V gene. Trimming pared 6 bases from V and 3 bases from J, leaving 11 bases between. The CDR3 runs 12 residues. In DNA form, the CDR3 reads TGCAGCGTACCCCTAGCTTACTATGGCTACACCTTC. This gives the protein CSVPLAYYGYTF.

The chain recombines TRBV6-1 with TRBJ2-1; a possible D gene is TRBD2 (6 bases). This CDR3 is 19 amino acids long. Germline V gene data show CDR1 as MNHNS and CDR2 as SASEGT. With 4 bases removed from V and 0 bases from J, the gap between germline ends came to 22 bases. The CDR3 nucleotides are TGTGCCAGCAGTGGACCAATCCTTAGCGGTTATAGCTCCTACAATGAGCAGTTCTTC. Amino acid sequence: CASSGPILSGYSSYNEQFF.

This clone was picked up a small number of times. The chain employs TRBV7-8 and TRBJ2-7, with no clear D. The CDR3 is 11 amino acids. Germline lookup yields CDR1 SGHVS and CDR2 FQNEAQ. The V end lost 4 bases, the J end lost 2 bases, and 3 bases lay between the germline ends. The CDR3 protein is CASSSTYEQYF. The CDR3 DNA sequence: TGTGCCAGCAGCTCAACCTACGAGCAGTACTTC.

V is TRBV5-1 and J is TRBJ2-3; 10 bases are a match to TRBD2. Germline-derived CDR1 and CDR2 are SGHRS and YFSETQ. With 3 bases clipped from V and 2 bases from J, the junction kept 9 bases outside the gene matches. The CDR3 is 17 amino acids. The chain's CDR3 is CASSSTQLAGTTDTQYF. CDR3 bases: TGCGCCAGCAGCTCCACGCAACTAGCGGGGACCACAGATACGCAGTATTTT.

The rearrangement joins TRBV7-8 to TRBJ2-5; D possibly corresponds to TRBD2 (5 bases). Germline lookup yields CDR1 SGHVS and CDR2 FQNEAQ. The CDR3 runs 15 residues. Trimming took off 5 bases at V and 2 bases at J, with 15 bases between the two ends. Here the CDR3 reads CASSAYRLQQETQYF. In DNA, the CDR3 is TGTGCCAGCAGCGCCTACCGACTACAACAAGAGACCCAGTACTTC.

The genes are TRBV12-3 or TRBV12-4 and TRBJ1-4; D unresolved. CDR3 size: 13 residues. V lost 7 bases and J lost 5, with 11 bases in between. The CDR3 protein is CASTPSRNEKLFF. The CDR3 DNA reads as TGTGCCAGCACCCCCTCCAGAAATGAAAAACTGTTTTTT.

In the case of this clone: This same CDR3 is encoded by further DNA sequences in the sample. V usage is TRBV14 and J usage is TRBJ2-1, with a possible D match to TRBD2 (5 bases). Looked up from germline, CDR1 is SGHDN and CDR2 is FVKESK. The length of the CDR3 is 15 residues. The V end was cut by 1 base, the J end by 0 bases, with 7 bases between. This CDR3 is CASSQVAGSYNEQFF. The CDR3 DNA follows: TGTGCCAGCAGCCAAGTGGCGGGCTCCTACAATGAGCAGTTCTTC.

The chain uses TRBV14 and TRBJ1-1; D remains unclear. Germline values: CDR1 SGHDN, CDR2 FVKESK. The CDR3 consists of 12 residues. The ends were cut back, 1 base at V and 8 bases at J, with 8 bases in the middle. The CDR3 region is CASSQGTGEAFF. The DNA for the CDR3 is TGTGCCAGCAGCCAAGGGACTGGGGAAGCTTTCTTT.

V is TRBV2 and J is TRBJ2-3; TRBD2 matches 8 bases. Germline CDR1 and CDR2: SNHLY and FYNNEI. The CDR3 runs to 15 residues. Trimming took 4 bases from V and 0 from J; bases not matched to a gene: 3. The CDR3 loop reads CASSGASGSTDTQYF. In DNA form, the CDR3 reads TGTGCCAGCAGTGGAGCTAGCGGGAGCACAGATACGCAGTATTTT.

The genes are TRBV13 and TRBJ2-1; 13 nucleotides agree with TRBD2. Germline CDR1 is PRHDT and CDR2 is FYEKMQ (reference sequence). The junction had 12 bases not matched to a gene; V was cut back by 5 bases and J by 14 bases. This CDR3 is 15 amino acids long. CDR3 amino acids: CASSPGTSGAFQEFF. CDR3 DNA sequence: TGTGCCAGCAGCCCCGGGACTAGCGGGGCTTTTCAAGAGTTCTTC.

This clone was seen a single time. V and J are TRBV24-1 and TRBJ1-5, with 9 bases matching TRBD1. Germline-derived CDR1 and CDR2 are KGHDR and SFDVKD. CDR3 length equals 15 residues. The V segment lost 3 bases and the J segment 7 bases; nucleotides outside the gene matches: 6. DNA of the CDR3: TGTGCCACCAGTGATGCAAGACAGGGGGGCCAGCCCCAGCATTTT. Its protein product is CATSDARQGGQPQHF.

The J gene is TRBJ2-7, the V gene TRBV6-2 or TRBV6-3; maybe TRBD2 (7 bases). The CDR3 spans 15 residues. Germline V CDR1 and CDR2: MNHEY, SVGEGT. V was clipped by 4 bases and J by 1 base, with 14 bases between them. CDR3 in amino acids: CASSSGASGSYEQYF. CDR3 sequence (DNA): TGTGCCAGCAGTTCGGGGGCTAGCGGATCCTACGAGCAGTACTTC.

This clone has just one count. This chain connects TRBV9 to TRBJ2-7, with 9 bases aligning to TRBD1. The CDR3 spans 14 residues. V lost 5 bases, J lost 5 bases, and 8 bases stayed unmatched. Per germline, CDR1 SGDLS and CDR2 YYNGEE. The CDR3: CASSFRDRVHEQYF. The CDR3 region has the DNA TGTGCCAGCAGTTTCCGGGACAGGGTCCACGAGCAGTACTTC.

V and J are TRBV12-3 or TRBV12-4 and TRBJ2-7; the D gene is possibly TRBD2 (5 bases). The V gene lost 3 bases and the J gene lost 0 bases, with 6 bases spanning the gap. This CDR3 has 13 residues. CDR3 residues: CASSFGVSYEQYF. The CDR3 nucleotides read TGTGCCAGCAGTTTCGGGGTCTCCTACGAGCAGTACTTC.

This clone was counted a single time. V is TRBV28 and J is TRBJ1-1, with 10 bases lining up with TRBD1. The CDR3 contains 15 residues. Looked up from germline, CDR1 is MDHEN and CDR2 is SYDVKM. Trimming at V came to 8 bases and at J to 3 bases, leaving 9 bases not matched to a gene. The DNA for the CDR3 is TGTGCCAGCGGGGGATCCGGGACAGGGGACACTGAAGCTTTCTTT. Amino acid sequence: CASGGSGTGDTEAFF.

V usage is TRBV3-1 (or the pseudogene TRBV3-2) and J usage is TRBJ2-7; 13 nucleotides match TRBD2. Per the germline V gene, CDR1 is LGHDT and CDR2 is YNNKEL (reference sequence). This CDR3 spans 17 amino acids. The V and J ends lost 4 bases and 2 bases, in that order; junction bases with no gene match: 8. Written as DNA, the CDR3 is TGTGCCAGCAGCCCTTGGGAGGGACTAGCGGGGACCTACGAGCAGTACTTC. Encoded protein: CASSPWEGLAGTYEQYF.

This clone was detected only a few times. The CDR3 spells CASSLYQGSGYTF. The CDR3 nucleotides are TGTGCCAGCAGCCTATACCAGGGGAGTGGCTACACCTTC. V and J are TRBV7-9 and TRBJ1-2; maybe TRBD1 (6 bases). The germline V and J ends were trimmed by 5 bases and 7 bases, with 14 bases remaining between them. The germline V gene encodes CDR1 SEHNR and CDR2 FQNEAQ (reference sequence). The CDR3 is 13 residues long. Supplemented by reference TRBV7-9 and TRBJ1-2, the full variable domain reads DTGVSQNPRHKITKRGQNVTFRCDPISEHNRLYWYRQTLGQGPEFLTYFQNEAQLEKSRLLSDRFSAERPKGSFSTLEIQRTEQGDSAMYLCASSLYQGSGYTFGSGTRLTVV.

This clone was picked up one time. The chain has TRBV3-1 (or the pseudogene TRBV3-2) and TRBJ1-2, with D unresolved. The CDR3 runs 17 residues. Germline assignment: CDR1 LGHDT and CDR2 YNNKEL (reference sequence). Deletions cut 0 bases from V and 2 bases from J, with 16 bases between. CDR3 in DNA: TGTGCCAGCAGCCAAGATAGGCGATCAACTAAAAACTATGGCTACACCTTC. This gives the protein CASSQDRRSTKNYGYTF.